These T cell receptor beta chains were read from a single sample in a study of spatial heterogeneity in lung cancer. TCRdb reanalysed the 5' RACE reads using MiXCR and keeps one entry per CDR3 protein. The sample carries about 35,000 distinct CDR3 sequences, roughly 3% recorded once. Sequences were derived from normal lung tissue next to the tumor, sampled at surgery. The origin of the receptors is a male donor with early-stage non-small cell lung cancer. Both conserved end residues are part of each CDR3. The D gene is left open where the match is weak. Expanded clones are given a class, and other clones once, few, many or no size at all.

CDR3nt,CDR3aa,abundance,d_gene,j_gene,len,v_gene
TGTGCCAGCAGCGCCGATTATCAGCCCCAGCATTTT,CASSADYQPQHF,few,NA,TRBJ1-5,12,TRBV7-9
TGCGCCAGCAGCTTGGGTCAGAGTTACACAGATACGCAGTATTTT,CASSLGQSYTDTQYF,many,NA,TRBJ2-3,15,TRBV5-1
TGCAGTGCCCAGGAGCGGGGCGGGTCCACAGATACGCAGTATTTT,CSAQERGGSTDTQYF,many,TRBD2,TRBJ2-3,15,TRBV20-1
TGTGCCAGCAGTGCTACAGGGATCGAAGCTTTCTTT,CASSATGIEAFF,many,NA,TRBJ1-1,12,TRBV2
TGTGCCAGCAGCCCAGGACTAGTCGATCAGCAGTACTTC,CASSPGLVDQQYF,many,TRBD2,TRBJ2-7,13,TRBV9
TGTGCCAGCAGCTCGGGACGAAAAGAGACCCAGTACTTC,CASSSGRKETQYF,many,NA,TRBJ2-5,13,TRBV7-2
TGTGCCACCCGCAGGGACAGCTCCTATAATTCACCCCTCCACTTT,CATRRDSSYNSPLHF,few,TRBD1,TRBJ1-6,15,TRBV6-2/TRBV6-3
TGTGCCAGCAGCCGGCACGGGGCAGGGGGCGCGAACTATGGCTACACCTTC,CASSRHGAGGANYGYTF,many,TRBD1,TRBJ1-2,17,TRBV4-2
TGTGCCAGCAGCTTAGGGACTAGTACCGGGGAGCTGTTTTTT,CASSLGTSTGELFF,many,TRBD2,TRBJ2-2,14,TRBV7-6
TGTGCCAGCAGTTACGGCCCCCAGCGGGGGGGTACCGATGAGCAGTTCTTC,CASSYGPQRGGTDEQFF,few,TRBD2,TRBJ2-1,17,TRBV6-2/TRBV6-3
TGTGCCAGCAGCCGGACAGTAAACTATGGCTACACCTTC,CASSRTVNYGYTF,many,NA,TRBJ1-2,13,TRBV14
TGTGCCAGCAGCTTATCCGGACGCCCCGTCTATGGCTACACCTTC,CASSLSGRPVYGYTF,few,NA,TRBJ1-2,15,TRBV7-9
TGTGCCAGCAGACGCACCGGGACAGGGGTCAATCAGCCCCAGCATTTT,CASRRTGTGVNQPQHF,many,TRBD1,TRBJ1-5,16,TRBV28
TGCGCCAGCAGCCAACCCCGGGACAGGGGGCCGGGGACCACTGAAGCTTTCTTT,CASSQPRDRGPGTTEAFF,many,TRBD1,TRBJ1-1,18,TRBV4-1
TGCAGTGCCCCTGGGGCGCTCGGGAACCAGCCCCAGCATTTT,CSAPGALGNQPQHF,many,NA,TRBJ1-5,14,TRBV20-1
TGCGCCAGCAGCTTGACTTCTGGGACGGCTTATAATTCACCCCTCCACTTT,CASSLTSGTAYNSPLHF,many,NA,TRBJ1-6,17,TRBV5-1
TGTGCCACCAGTGACAAATACTCTAACTATGGCTACACCTTC,CATSDKYSNYGYTF,many,NA,TRBJ1-2,14,TRBV24-1
TGCGCCAGCAGCATGGACAGTAGTCCAGAATCACCCCTCCACTTT,CASSMDSSPESPLHF,many,NA,TRBJ1-6,15,TRBV5-1
TGTGCCATCAGTGAGTCGACCCACAGGGCAGGAGAGCAGTTCTTC,CAISESTHRAGEQFF,many,NA,TRBJ2-1,15,TRBV10-3
TGTGCCAGCAGCCTTTCTCCTCTAGTGAGGGAGCAGTACTTC,CASSLSPLVREQYF,many,NA,TRBJ2-7,14,TRBV3-1
TGTGCCAGCAGCCCGGCGTGGGGGGCCTACAATGAGCAGTTCTTC,CASSPAWGAYNEQFF,many,NA,TRBJ2-1,15,TRBV7-2
TGTGCCAGCAGCCCCGGGCAAGGACTCGGCTACACCTTC,CASSPGQGLGYTF,many,NA,TRBJ1-2,13,TRBV6-2/TRBV6-3
TGTGCCAGCGGAGGGGAGTACTATGGCTACACCTTC,CASGGEYYGYTF,NA,NA,TRBJ1-2,12,TRBV2
TGTGCCAGCAGGAGGGACACTCTCTACGAGCAGTACTTC,CASRRDTLYEQYF,many,NA,TRBJ2-7,13,TRBV28
TGTGCCACCAGTGAGACCGGGACAGGGGCGGGCAATCAGCCCCAGCATTTT,CATSETGTGAGNQPQHF,many,TRBD1,TRBJ1-5,17,TRBV24-1
TGCGCCAGCACACGGGGAATTGGGGAGCAGTACTTC,CASTRGIGEQYF,NA,NA,TRBJ2-7,12,TRBV10-1
TGCGCCAGCAGCTTGTCGGGGGAAACTGCAACTAATGAAAAACTGTTTTTT,CASSLSGETATNEKLFF,many,NA,TRBJ1-4,17,TRBV5-1
TGTGCCAGCAGTTACGGGACAGGCTACGGCACCATATATTTT,CASSYGTGYGTIYF,many,TRBD1,TRBJ1-3,14,TRBV6-6
TGTGCCAGCAGTGCATACAGGGCCAATCAGCCCCAGCATTTT,CASSAYRANQPQHF,many,NA,TRBJ1-5,14,TRBV2
TGCGCCAGCGGGAGTGGCAACTCCTACAATGAGCAGTTCTTC,CASGSGNSYNEQFF,many,NA,TRBJ2-1,14,TRBV5-1
TGCGCCAGCAGCTTGGAGGCAGCTTATGGCTACACCTTC,CASSLEAAYGYTF,many,NA,TRBJ1-2,13,TRBV5-1
TGTGCCAGCAGCTTAATGCAGGGTAGGGCTAGCAATGAGCAGTTCTTC,CASSLMQGRASNEQFF,many,NA,TRBJ2-1,16,TRBV7-6
TGTGCCAGCAGTTACAACTATGGCTACACCTTC,CASSYNYGYTF,many,NA,TRBJ1-2,11,TRBV7-9
TGTGCCAGCTCACCGGACAGGGGGAACACCGGGGAGCTGTTTTTT,CASSPDRGNTGELFF,many,TRBD1,TRBJ2-2,15,TRBV18
TGTGCCAGCAGTCCCCGGAGGGGGGTGAGCAATCAGCCCCAGCATTTT,CASSPRRGVSNQPQHF,many,NA,TRBJ1-5,16,TRBV27
TGTGCCAGCAGCTACGATTCTGGGGCCAACGTCCTGACTTTC,CASSYDSGANVLTF,many,NA,TRBJ2-6,14,TRBV7-2
TGTGCCAGCAGCGCATGGACTAGCGGGGGGGATAACACAGATACGCAGTATTTT,CASSAWTSGGDNTDTQYF,many,TRBD2,TRBJ2-3,18,TRBV7-2
TGTGCCAGCAGTTTATTTGGTACCTCTGATCAGCCCCAGCATTTT,CASSLFGTSDQPQHF,many,NA,TRBJ1-5,15,TRBV28
TGTGCCAGCAGCCCACGAGGGGGGACTAGCGACGAGCAGTACTTC,CASSPRGGTSDEQYF,many,TRBD2,TRBJ2-7,15,TRBV7-9
TGTGCCAGCAGCGGCGGGACAGGGGATGGTTCACCCCTCCACTTT,CASSGGTGDGSPLHF,many,TRBD1,TRBJ1-6,15,TRBV7-9
TGTGCCAGCAGGAGGACAGGGGGTGCAGATACGCAGTATTTT,CASRRTGGADTQYF,many,TRBD1,TRBJ2-3,14,TRBV27
TGTGCCAGCAGTTTAGGTGCCAGACCACAGTACTTC,CASSLGARPQYF,many,NA,TRBJ2-7,12,TRBV28
TGTGCCAGCGTCGGACAGGGGGCCGGGGAGCTGTTTTTT,CASVGQGAGELFF,many,TRBD1,TRBJ2-2,13,TRBV3-1
TGCAGTGCCACCGGCAGGTTGTACGAGCAGTACTTC,CSATGRLYEQYF,many,NA,TRBJ2-7,12,TRBV20-1
TGCAGTGCTAGGGGGGACTCAAATCAGCCCCAGCATTTT,CSARGDSNQPQHF,many,NA,TRBJ1-5,13,TRBV20-1
TGTGCCAGCAGCTCCTCTTACAGGGTCAATGAGCAGTTCTTC,CASSSSYRVNEQFF,many,NA,TRBJ2-1,14,TRBV12-3/TRBV12-4
TGTGCAAGTCGCTGCCCCCGGGACAGAGAAGCTTTCTTT,CASRCPRDREAFF,many,NA,TRBJ1-1,13,TRBV12-2
TGCGCCAGCAGCGGCGGGACAGGGCGTTCAGATACGCAGTATTTT,CASSGGTGRSDTQYF,few,TRBD1,TRBJ2-3,15,TRBV5-1
TGCGCCAGCAGCTTGGGCCACACAGGTCTCATCGACGAGCAGTACTTC,CASSLGHTGLIDEQYF,many,NA,TRBJ2-7,16,TRBV5-1
TGTGCCAGCAGCCCGTTACAGGACACCGGGGAGCTGTTTTTT,CASSPLQDTGELFF,many,NA,TRBJ2-2,14,TRBV4-2
TGCGCCAGCAGTTACCAGGGATTGGAAGAGACCCAGTACTTC,CASSYQGLEETQYF,many,NA,TRBJ2-5,14,TRBV5-1